This TCR beta chain was captured by sequencing in a study of response to subunit inactivated influenza vaccine. MiXCR, run by TCRdb on the RT-PCR reads, gives a single entry per CDR3 protein. The sample lists 500,000 to 550,000 distinct CDR3 sequences, roughly 25% occurring once. In germline, CDR1 is SGHRS, CDR2 YFSETQ. This CDR3 has 18 residues. V was clipped by 0 bases and J by 4 bases; unmatched bases: 5. This clonotype has only a few counts. This sample also belongs to another study, concerning T cells expressing NK-cell markers. As that report states: Scientists made TCR beta cDNA using 5'RACE template switching with UMIs. Whether expanded NKG2C-expressing T cell clones recognize HCMV is unknown.

V gene TRBV5-1 combines with J gene TRBJ2-3; TRBD2 matches at 16 bases. Specimen: CD4+ T cells sorted from PBMCs, collected roughly 13 days after vaccination. This TCR was sampled from a man aged 50 to 60 who received an inactivated influenza vaccine. The CDR3 sequence is CASSLVTGLAGGPDTQYF. Here the CDR3 DNA reads TGCGCCAGCAGCTTGGTTACGGGACTAGCGGGAGGGCCAGATACGCAGTATTTT.